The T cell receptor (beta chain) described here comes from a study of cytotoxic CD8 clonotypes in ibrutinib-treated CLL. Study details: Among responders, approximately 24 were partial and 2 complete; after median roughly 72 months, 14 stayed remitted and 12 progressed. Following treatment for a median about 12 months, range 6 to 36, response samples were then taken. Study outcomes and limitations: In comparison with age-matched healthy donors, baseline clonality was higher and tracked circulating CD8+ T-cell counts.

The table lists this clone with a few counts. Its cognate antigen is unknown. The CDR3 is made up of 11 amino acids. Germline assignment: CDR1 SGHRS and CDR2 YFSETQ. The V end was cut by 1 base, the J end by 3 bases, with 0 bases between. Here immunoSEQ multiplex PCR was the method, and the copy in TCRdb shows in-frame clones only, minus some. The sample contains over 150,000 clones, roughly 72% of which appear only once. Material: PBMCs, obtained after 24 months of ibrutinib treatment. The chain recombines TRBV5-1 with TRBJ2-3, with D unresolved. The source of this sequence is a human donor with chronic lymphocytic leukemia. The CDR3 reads CASSLTDTQYF. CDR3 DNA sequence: TGCGCCAGCAGCTTGACAGATACGCAGTATTTT.